This TCR beta chain was captured by sequencing in a study of blood T cell repertoires in COVID-19. As processed by the authors: Reference gene primer amplification gave estimated nucleated cell counts. TCRdb keeps only in-frame clones here, not all; method: immunoSEQ multiplex PCR. That table gives V, J and clone size, and the DNA gave D and trimming. This table holds approximately 140,000 clones, 84% found once. The CDR3 totals 16 residues. Losses at the gene ends were 1 base for V and 3 bases for J; bases not matched to a gene: 7. Germline V gives CDR1 SGHNT, CDR2 YYREEE (reference sequence). The TCR comes from a man aged 50-59 years in a cohort exposed to, infected with or recovered from COVID-19 (not recorded which). The sample consisted of PBMCs or T cells enriched from blood (not recorded which). The V call is TRBV5-4, the J call TRBJ2-3, with 8 bases fitting TRBD2. CDR3 nucleotides: TGTGCCAGCAGCTTGAGGGTCGGGGGGGCAACAGATACGCAGTATTTT. It specifies CASSLRVGGATDTQYF.